This TCR beta chain was observed in a study of cytomegalovirus exposure and HLA in healthy donors. In the study overall: A previous analysis identified 117 million unique TCR beta sequences derived from 180 million or so T cells. Study findings and constraints: Researchers reportedly found TCR beta sequences accurately predicted most subjects' HLA-A and HLA-B alleles. The authors excluded some V segments, including TRBV6-2 and TRBV6-3, as indistinguishable. The likely explanation for a cluster of highly shared sequence variants was sequencing artifact.

The V segment lost 4 bases and the J segment 5 bases; nucleotides outside the gene matches: 7. The germline V gene has CDR1 SGHRS and CDR2 YFSETQ. The CDR3 consists of 14 residues. To note about this clone: The target antigen is unknown.

Researchers ran the PCR with 60 Vbeta and 13 Jbeta primers. TCRdb keeps only in-frame clones here, not all; method: immunoSEQ multiplex PCR. The sample contains around 130,000 clones, over 60% of which appear only once. The sequence was collected from a human donor in good health. Sequencing input: PBMCs. The gene calls are TRBV5-1 and TRBJ2-7; TRBD1 matches 9 bases. The CDR3 spells CASSPGQGNHEQYF. CDR3 nucleotides: TGCGCCAGCAGCCCGGGACAGGGTAACCACGAGCAGTACTTC.